The sequence of this TCR beta chain was determined in a study of blood T cell repertoires in COVID-19. In the study overall: Nucleic acid was either cDNA or gDNA, and it came from T cells, B-cell-depleted T cells, or PBMCs.

In terms of age and location, participants ranged from roughly 18 to 90 years and lived in about 25 US areas. Resolution of symptoms, clearance, or two negative PCRs was present in recovered Cohort 3 donors. The CDR3 length is 14 residues. CDR1 and CDR2 (germline): GTSNPN, SVGIG (reference sequence). V trimming: 3 bases; J trimming: 3 bases; junction bases outside the gene matches: 5. As handled by the study authors: Researchers report that nucleated cell counts were estimated from reference gene primer amplification. The repertoire was sequenced with immunoSEQ multiplex PCR; TCRdb's copy has only in-frame clones and lacks some. V, J and clone size derive from that table, while D and trimming were established from the DNA sequence. The sample yields 250,000 to 400,000 clones, around 90% seen once.

The sequence derives from a man aged 60-69 years who had recovered from COVID-19. Sequenced: PBMCs or T cells enriched from blood (not recorded which). V is TRBV30 and J is TRBJ1-2; 9 bases map to TRBD1. The CDR3 bases are TGTGCCTGGAGCCGGACAGGGGCCTACTATGGCTACACCTTC. This translates into CAWSRTGAYYGYTF.